This T cell receptor (beta chain) was recorded in a study of T cells after yellow fever vaccination. Study context: Where fractions had low cell numbers, libraries were prepared from them with the SMART-Seq v4 Ultra Low Input RNA kit.

Findings of the study overall: In post-booster samples, most primary-vaccination clones reappeared (under 98% CD4, roughly 88% CD8). Detection of almost all vaccine-responding clonotypes in sorted memory subsets failed on day 0.

This clonotype has a count of ten or more. Possible read error: a much larger clone is one base away. The CDR3 does not close with the conserved phenylalanine or tryptophan, likely indicating a read error. Each CDR3 protein gets one entry after TCRdb re-called the 5' RACE reads with MiXCR. The repertoire consists of about 14,000 distinct CDR3 sequences, with 6% to 9.5% occurring once and the leading ten covering under 2%. The specimen comprised PBMCs, either bulk or a sorted T-cell subset (CD4+, CD8+, memory, or dextramer-sorted; not recorded which), sampled on the day of the yellow fever booster vaccination. The source is a man aged 18-30 years who received the YFV17D yellow fever vaccine.

CDR3 loop: CASAGQGGNIQYL. The CDR3 DNA follows: TGCGCCAGCGCGGGACAGGGAGGCAACATTCAGTACCTC. The V and J genes are TRBV5-1 and TRBJ2-4; TRBD1 matches 9 bases. From germline, CDR1 is SGHRS and CDR2 YFSETQ. Trimming removed 7 bases from V and 7 bases from J; junction bases left unmatched: 6. There are 13 residues in the CDR3.